The rows below give T cell receptor beta chains drawn from one sample of a study of shared clonotypes between healthy human individuals. Only in-frame clones appear in the TCRdb table, and some are missing; sequencing was by immunoSEQ multiplex PCR. The table shows roughly 2,500,000 clones, with under 95% occurring only once. The sequenced material came from naive CD4+ T cells from PBMCs. These TCRs come from a man between 18 and 35 years old in good health. Some clones in this sample may be carry-over from other donors' samples. CDR3s include the opening cysteine and the closing phenylalanine or tryptophan. The order of the fields is J gene, clone size, D gene, V gene, CDR3 protein, CDR3 DNA. The D gene is left open where the match is weak. Part of the rows lack a size; the others show once, few, many or a class for expanded clones.

TRBJ1-3	-	-	TRBV6-5	CASRRDLGSGNTIYF	TGTGCCAGCAGAAGAGATTTGGGCTCTGGAAACACCATATATTTT
TRBJ2-1	-	TRBD2	TRBV9	CASGSYNEQFF	TGTGCTAGCGGGAGCTACAATGAGCAGTTCTTC
TRBJ2-2	-	-	TRBV5-4	CASSLERGNTGELFF	TGTGCCAGCAGCTTGGAAAGGGGAAACACCGGGGAGCTGTTTTTT
TRBJ1-2	-	-	TRBV7-2	CASSFQRNYGYTF	TGTGCCAGCAGCTTCCAGCGTAACTATGGCTACACCTTC
TRBJ2-7	-	TRBD2	TRBV18	CASSLSGGVEQYF	TGTGCCAGCTCACTATCCGGGGGGGTCGAGCAGTACTTC
TRBJ2-2	-	-	TRBV4-3	CASSPWRGTSSGELFF	TGCGCCAGCAGCCCGTGGAGGGGTACAAGCTCCGGGGAGCTGTTTTTT
TRBJ1-4	-	-	TRBV18	CASSTNGRESEKLFF	TGTGCCAGCTCAACCAACGGGAGGGAGAGTGAAAAACTGTTTTTT
TRBJ1-2	-	TRBD1	TRBV5-4	CASSSMRDRVGNGYTF	TGTGCCAGCAGCTCAATGAGGGACAGAGTGGGGAATGGCTACACCTTC
TRBJ1-2	-	-	TRBV28	CASSYQKGLGYTF	TGTGCCAGCAGTTACCAAAAGGGGCTTGGCTACACCTTC
TRBJ1-2	-	-	TRBV10-3	CAISDRGKASGYTF	TGTGCCATCAGTGACCGTGGAAAGGCTTCGGGCTACACCTTC
TRBJ1-6	-	-	TRBV11-2	CASSLGTGRNSPLHF	TGTGCCAGCAGCTTAGGCACAGGGAGAAATTCACCCCTCCACTTT
TRBJ2-1	-	-	TRBV28	CASSFSWGQGASGRVNEQFF	TGTGCCAGCAGTTTTTCATGGGGACAGGGAGCAAGCGGGAGGGTGAATGAGCAGTTCTTC
TRBJ1-2	-	TRBD1	TRBV4-2	CASSQGTGAYGYTF	TGTGCCAGCAGCCAAGGGACAGGGGCCTATGGCTACACCTTC
TRBJ1-1	-	-	TRBV14	CASSQLVSEAFF	TGTGCCAGCAGCCAGTTGGTTTCGGAAGCTTTCTTT
TRBJ2-5	-	TRBD1	TRBV6-1	CASSVTGVGTQYF	TGTGCCAGCAGTGTCACAGGGGTCGGGACCCAGTACTTC
TRBJ2-5	-	-	TRBV9	CASSPRQGGSETQYF	TGTGCCAGCAGCCCTAGACAGGGAGGGAGCGAGACCCAGTACTTC
TRBJ2-7	-	-	TRBV25-1	CASSDPGGSYEQYF	TGTGCCAGCAGTGACCCTGGAGGGTCCTACGAGCAGTACTTC
TRBJ1-2	once	-	TRBV2	CPTSVLNYGYTF	TGCCCTACCTCCGTTCTTAACTATGGCTACACCTTC
TRBJ2-7	-	-	TRBV21-1	CASSKASHSHPSYEQYF	TGTGCCAGCAGCAAAGCTTCCCATTCCCATCCCTCCTACGAGCAGTACTTC
TRBJ2-1	-	TRBD1	TRBV19	CASSIARGYNEQFF	TGTGCCAGTAGTATAGCCAGGGGGTACAATGAGCAGTTCTTC
TRBJ1-1	-	TRBD1	TRBV7-2	CASSLAGQVNTEAFF	TGTGCCAGCAGCTTAGCGGGACAGGTGAACACTGAAGCTTTCTTT
TRBJ1-1	once	-	TRBV6-6	CASSYSGGPTNTEAFF	TGTGCCAGCAGTTACTCGGGCGGGCCCACGAACACTGAAGCTTTCTTT
TRBJ2-7	-	-	TRBV7-2	CASSFPGAPYEQYF	TGTGCCAGCAGCTTTCCGGGGGCCCCCTACGAGCAGTACTTC
TRBJ2-7	-	-	TRBV28	CASSITPGVSYEQYF	TGTGCCAGCAGTATCACCCCGGGAGTCTCCTACGAGCAGTACTTC
TRBJ1-2	once	TRBD1	TRBV30	CAWSELPGQAGNYGYTF	TGTGCCTGGAGTGAACTCCCGGGACAGGCGGGGAACTATGGCTACACCTTC
TRBJ2-7	-	-	TRBV6-5	CASSWGPSAYEQYF	TGTGCCAGCAGCTGGGGCCCCAGCGCCTACGAGCAGTACTTC
TRBJ2-7	-	TRBD2	TRBV5-6	CASSQRKAGTAYEQYF	TGTGCCAGCAGCCAGAGAAAAGCGGGAACGGCCTACGAGCAGTACTTC
TRBJ2-5	-	-	TRBV28	CASSLYGSGKFGEETQYF	TGTGCCAGCAGTTTATACGGGTCGGGGAAATTTGGGGAGGAGACCCAGTACTTC